This section outlines one T cell receptor beta chain sequence together with its context. Its target is unknown. This entry comes from a study of cytomegalovirus exposure and HLA in healthy donors. The length of the CDR3 is 14 residues. V trimming: 7 bases; J trimming: 2 bases; junction bases outside the gene matches: 6. CDR1 and CDR2 from the germline V gene are SNHLY and FYNNEI. Study-level points and caveats: In presence/absence analyses, roughly uniform sequencing depth across donors was assumed. A later analysis reportedly found fewer N-insertions in an Asian-associated ancestry cluster than the approximately 730-donor mean. In a later analysis, across HLA loci, associated TCR counts were highest for DRB1, lowest for HLA-C. A later analysis by the authors found several of the most significant clusters apparently linked to common viral pathogens.

13 Jbeta primers and 60 Vbeta primers were used for the PCR. The data were produced by immunoSEQ multiplex PCR, yet TCRdb's version contains in-frame clones alone and is incomplete. The data contain tens of thousands of clones, over 70% of them singletons. The specimen sequenced was PBMCs. V is TRBV2 and J is TRBJ2-7; 9 positions agree with TRBD2. This receptor was identified in a man aged 50-60 years in good health and CMV-seropositive. The CDR3 loop is CASIMTSGPYEQYF. The CDR3 DNA sequence: TGTGCCAGCATTATGACTAGCGGTCCCTACGAGCAGTACTTC.